Sequencing of this T cell receptor (beta chain) was carried out in a study of response to subunit inactivated influenza vaccine. General observations from the study: T cells newly recruited by each seasonal influenza vaccination are few, the authors suggested.

With 3 bases removed from V and 7 bases from J, the gap between germline ends came to 9 bases. The CDR3 covers 12 residues. Germline V gene sequence: CDR1 LNHNV, CDR2 YYDKDF (reference sequence). TCRdb recomputed calls from the RT-PCR reads with MiXCR, one row per CDR3 protein. The sample includes under 850,000 distinct CDR3 sequences, under 20% of them seen just once. This clonotype was found a few times. What it binds is unknown. The receptor was isolated from a man aged 50 to 59 who received an inactivated influenza vaccine. The sample here was PBMCs from blood, taken 5 to 6 days after vaccination. V usage is TRBV15 and J usage is TRBJ2-5; D gene ambiguous. Written as DNA, the CDR3 is TGTGCCACCAGCAGCACCTTTAGGACCCAGTACTTC. It codes for CATSSTFRTQYF.